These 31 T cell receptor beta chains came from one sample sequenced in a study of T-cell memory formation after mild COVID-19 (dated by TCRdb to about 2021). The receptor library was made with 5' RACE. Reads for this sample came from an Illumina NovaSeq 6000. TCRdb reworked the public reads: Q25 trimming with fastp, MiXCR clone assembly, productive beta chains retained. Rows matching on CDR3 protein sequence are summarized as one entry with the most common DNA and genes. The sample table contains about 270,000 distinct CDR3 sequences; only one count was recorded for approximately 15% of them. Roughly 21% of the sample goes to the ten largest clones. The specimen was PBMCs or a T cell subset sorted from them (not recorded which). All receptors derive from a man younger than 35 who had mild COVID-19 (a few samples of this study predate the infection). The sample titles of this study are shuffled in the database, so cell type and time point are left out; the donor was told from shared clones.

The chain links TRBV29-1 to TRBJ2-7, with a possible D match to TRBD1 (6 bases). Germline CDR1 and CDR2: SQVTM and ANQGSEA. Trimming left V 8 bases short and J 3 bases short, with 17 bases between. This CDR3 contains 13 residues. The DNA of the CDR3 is TGCAGCACCCCCGGGACAAGACACTACGAGCAGTACGTC. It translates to CSTPGTRHYEQYV.

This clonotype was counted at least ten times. CDR3 sequence: CSARQGTDTQYF. Written as DNA, the CDR3 is TGCAGTGCTAGACAGGGGACAGATACGCAGTATTTT. This sequence joins TRBV20-1 and TRBJ2-3; D perhaps matches TRBD1 (6 bases). Germline V gene sequence: CDR1 DFQATT, CDR2 SNEGSKA (reference sequence). This CDR3 contains 12 residues. Trimming cost V 2 bases and J 3 bases, with 6 bases left between them.

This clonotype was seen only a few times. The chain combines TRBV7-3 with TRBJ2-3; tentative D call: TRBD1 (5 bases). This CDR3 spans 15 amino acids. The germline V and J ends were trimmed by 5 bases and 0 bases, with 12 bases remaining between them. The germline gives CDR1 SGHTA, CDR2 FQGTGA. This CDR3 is CASSLTDTSTDTQYF. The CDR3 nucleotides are TGTGCCAGCAGCCTGACAGACACTAGCACAGATACGCAGTATTTT.

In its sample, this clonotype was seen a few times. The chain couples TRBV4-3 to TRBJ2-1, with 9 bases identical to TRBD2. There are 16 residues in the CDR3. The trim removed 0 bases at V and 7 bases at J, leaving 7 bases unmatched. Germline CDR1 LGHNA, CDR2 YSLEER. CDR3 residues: CASSQDASGGRNEQFF. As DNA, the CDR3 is TGCGCCAGCAGCCAAGATGCCAGCGGGGGGAGAAATGAGCAGTTCTTC.

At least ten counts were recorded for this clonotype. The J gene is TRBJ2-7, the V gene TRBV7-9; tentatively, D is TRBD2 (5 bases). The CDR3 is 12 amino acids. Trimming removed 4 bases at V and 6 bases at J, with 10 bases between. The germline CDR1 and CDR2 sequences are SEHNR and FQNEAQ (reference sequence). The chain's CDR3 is CASSYPGGEQYV. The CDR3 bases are TGTGCCAGCAGCTATCCAGGAGGCGAGCAGTACGTC.

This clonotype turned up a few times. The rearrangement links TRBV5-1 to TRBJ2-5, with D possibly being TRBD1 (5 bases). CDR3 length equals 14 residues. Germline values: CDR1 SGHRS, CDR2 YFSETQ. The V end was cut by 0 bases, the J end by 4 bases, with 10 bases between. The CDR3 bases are TGCGCCAGCAGCTTGGGGCTAGACAGAGAGACCCAGTACTTC. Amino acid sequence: CASSLGLDRETQYF.

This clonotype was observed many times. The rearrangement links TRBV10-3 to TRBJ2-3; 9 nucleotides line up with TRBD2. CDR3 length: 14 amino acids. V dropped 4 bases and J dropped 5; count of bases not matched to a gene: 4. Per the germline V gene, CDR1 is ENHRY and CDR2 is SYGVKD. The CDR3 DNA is TGTGCCATCAGTGGCGGGGGGGCTGGAGATACGCAGTATTTT. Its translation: CAISGGGAGDTQYF.

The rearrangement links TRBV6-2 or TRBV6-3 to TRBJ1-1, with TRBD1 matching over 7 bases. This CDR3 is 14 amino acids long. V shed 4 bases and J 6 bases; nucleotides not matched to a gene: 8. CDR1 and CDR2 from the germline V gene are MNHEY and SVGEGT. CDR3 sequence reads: CASSWHRGVPEAFF. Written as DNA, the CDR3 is TGTGCCAGCAGTTGGCACAGGGGCGTCCCTGAAGCTTTCTTT.

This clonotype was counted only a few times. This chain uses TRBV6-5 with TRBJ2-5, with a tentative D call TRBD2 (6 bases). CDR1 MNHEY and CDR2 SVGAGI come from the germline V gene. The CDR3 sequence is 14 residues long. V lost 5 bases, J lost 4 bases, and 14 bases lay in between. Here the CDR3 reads CASSPPGRGETQYF. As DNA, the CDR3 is TGTGCCAGCAGTCCCCCCGGGAGAGGAGAGACCCAGTACTTC.

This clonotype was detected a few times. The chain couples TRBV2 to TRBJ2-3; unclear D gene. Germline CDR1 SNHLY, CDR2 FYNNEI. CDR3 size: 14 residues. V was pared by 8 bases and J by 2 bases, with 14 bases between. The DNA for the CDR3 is TGTGCCAGCGAAGGACGTCAGTTCACAGATACGCAGTATTTT. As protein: CASEGRQFTDTQYF.

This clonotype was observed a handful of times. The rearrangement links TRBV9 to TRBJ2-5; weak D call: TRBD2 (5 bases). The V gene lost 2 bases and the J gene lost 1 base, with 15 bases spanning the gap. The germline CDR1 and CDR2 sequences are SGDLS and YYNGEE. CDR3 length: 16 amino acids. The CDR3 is CASSVLWGDFQETQYF. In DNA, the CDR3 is TGTGCCAGCAGCGTCTTATGGGGAGATTTCCAAGAGACCCAGTACTTC.

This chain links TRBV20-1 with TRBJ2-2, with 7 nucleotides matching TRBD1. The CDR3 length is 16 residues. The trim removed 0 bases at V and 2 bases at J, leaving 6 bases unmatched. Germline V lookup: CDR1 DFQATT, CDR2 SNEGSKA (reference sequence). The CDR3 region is CSARDPRQGNTGELFF. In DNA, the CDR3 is TGCAGTGCTAGAGATCCGAGACAGGGTAACACCGGGGAGCTGTTTTTT.

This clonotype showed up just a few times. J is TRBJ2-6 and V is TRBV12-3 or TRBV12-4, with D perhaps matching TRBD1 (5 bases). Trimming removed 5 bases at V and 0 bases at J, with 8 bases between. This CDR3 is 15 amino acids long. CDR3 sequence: CASSPGISGANVLTF. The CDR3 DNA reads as TGTGCCAGCAGTCCAGGGATCTCTGGGGCCAACGTCCTGACTTTC.

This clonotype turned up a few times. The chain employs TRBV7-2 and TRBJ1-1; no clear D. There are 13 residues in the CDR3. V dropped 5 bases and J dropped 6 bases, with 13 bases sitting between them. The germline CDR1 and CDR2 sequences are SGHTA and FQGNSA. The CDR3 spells CASSPYINPEAFF. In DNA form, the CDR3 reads TGTGCCAGCAGCCCGTATATTAACCCTGAAGCTTTCTTT.

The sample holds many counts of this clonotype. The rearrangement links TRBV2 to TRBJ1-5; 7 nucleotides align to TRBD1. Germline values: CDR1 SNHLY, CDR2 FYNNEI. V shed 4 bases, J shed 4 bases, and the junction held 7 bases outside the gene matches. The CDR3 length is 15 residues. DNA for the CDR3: TGTGCCAGCAGTGTCCGGACAGGAGGTAATCAGCCCCAGCATTTT. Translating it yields CASSVRTGGNQPQHF.

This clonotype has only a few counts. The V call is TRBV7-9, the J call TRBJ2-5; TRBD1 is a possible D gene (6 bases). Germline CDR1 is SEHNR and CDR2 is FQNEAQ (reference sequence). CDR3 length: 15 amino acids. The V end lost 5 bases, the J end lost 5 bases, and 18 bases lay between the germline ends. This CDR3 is CASSPQGPQRETQYF. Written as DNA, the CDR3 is TGTGCCAGCAGCCCACAGGGCCCTCAACGGGAGACCCAGTACTTC. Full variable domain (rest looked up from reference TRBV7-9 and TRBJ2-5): DTGVSQNPRHKITKRGQNVTFRCDPISEHNRLYWYRQTLGQGPEFLTYFQNEAQLEKSRLLSDRFSAERPKGSFSTLEIQRTEQGDSAMYLCASSPQGPQRETQYFGPGTRLLVL.

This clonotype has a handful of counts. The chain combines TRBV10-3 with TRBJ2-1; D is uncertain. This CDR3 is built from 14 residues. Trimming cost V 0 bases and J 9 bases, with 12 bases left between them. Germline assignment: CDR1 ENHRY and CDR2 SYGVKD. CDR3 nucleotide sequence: TGTGCCATCAGTGAGTCGAAGCGTGGCTTTGAGCAGTTCTTC. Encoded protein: CAISESKRGFEQFF.

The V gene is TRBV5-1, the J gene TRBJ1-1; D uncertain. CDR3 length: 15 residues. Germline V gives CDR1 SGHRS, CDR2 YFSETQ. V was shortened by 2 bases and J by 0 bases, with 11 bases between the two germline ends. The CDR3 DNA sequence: TGCGCCAGCAGCTTATTGACGTCCATGAACACTGAAGCTTTCTTT. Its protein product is CASSLLTSMNTEAFF.

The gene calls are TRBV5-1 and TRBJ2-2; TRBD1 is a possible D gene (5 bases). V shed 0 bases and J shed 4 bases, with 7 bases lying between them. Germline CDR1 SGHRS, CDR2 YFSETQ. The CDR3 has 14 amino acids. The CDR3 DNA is TGCGCCAGCAGCTTGGAAGGGGTCACCGGGGAGCTGTTTTTT. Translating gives CASSLEGVTGELFF.

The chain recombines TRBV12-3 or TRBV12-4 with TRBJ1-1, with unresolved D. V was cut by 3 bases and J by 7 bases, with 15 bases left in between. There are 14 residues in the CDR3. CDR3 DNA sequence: TGTGCCAGCAGTTTCCCGCCGCAGGAGGGTGAAGCTTTCTTT. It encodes CASSFPPQEGEAFF.

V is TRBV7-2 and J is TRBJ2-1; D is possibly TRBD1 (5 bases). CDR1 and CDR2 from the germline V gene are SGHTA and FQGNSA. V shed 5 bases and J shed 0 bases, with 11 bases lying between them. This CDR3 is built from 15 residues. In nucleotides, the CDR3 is TGTGCCAGCAGCATAGGAAGGGGCTCCTACAATGAGCAGTTCTTC. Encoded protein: CASSIGRGSYNEQFF.

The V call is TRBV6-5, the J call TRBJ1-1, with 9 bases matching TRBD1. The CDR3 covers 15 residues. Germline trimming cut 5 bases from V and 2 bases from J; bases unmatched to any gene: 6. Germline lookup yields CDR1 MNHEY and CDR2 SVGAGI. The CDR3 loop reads CASSPPDRGNTEAFF. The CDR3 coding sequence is TGTGCCAGCAGTCCACCGGACAGGGGAAACACTGAAGCTTTCTTT.

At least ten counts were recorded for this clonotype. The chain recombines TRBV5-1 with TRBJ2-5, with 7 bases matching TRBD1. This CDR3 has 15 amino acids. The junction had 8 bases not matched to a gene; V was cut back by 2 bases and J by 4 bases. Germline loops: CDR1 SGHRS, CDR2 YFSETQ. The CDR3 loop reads CASSFSTGARETQYF. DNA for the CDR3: TGCGCCAGCAGCTTTTCAACAGGGGCTAGAGAGACCCAGTACTTC.

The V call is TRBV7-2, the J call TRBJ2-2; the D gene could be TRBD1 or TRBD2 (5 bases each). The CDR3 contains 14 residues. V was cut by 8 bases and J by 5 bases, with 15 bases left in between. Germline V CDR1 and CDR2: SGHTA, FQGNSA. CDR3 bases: TGTGCCAGCCGGGACCCTTCAGGGACCGGGGAGCTGTTTTTT. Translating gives CASRDPSGTGELFF.

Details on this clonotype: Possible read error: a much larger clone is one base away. The CDR3 bases are TGTGCCTGCAGCGTTGCAGCAGGCGCAGATACGCAGTATTTT. Protein product: CACSVAAGADTQYF. The chain is built from TRBV7-3 and TRBJ2-3; D unresolved. This CDR3 has 14 amino acids. Germline values: CDR1 SGHTA, CDR2 FQGTGA.

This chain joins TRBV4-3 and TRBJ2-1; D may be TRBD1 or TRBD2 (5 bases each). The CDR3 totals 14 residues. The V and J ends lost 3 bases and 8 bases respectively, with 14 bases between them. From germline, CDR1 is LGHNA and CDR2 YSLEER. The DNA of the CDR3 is TGCGCCAGCAGCCACCGGCCAGGGACGGATGAGCAGTTCTTC. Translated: CASSHRPGTDEQFF.

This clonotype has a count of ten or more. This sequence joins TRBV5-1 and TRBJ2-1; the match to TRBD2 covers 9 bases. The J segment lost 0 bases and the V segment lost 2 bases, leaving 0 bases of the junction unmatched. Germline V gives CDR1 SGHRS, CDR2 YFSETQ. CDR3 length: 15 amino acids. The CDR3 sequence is CASSFSGSSYNEQFF. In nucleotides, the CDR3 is TGCGCCAGCAGCTTTAGCGGGAGCTCCTACAATGAGCAGTTCTTC. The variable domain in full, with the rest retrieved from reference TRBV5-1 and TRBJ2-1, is KAGVTQTPRYLIKTRGQQVTLSCSPISGHRSVSWYQQTPGQGLQFLFEYFSETQRNKGNFPGRFSGRQFSNSRSEMNVSTLELGDSALYLCASSFSGSSYNEQFFGPGTRLTVL.

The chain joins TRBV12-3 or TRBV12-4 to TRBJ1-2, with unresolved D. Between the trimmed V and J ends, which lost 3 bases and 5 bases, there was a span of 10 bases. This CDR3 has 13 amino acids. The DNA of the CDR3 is TGTGCCAGCAGTTTTGTCAGTATTTATGGCTACACCTTC. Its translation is CASSFVSIYGYTF.

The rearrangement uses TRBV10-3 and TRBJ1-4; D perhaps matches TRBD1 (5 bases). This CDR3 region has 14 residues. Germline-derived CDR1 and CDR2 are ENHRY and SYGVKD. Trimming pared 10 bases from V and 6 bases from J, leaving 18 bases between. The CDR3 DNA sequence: TGTGCCACCGCGAGGCGCAGGGAAGATGAAAAACTGTTTTTT. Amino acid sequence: CATARRREDEKLFF.

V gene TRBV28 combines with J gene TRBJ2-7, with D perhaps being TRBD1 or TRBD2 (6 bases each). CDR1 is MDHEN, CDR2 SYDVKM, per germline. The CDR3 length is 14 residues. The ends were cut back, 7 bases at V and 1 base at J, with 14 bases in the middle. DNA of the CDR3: TGTGCCAGCACCGCCTCGGGGGCATCCTACGAGCAGTACGTC. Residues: CASTASGASYEQYV.

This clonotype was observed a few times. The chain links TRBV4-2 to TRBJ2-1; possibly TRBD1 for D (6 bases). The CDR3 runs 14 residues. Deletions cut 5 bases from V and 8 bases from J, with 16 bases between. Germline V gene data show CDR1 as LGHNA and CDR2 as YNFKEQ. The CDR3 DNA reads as TGTGCCAGCAGCGCCCAGGGGTCTTGGGATGAGCAGTTCTTC. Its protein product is CASSAQGSWDEQFF.